What follows are 9 T cell receptor beta chains derived from one specimen sequenced in a study of T cells in Graves' hyperthyroidism and ophthalmopathy. What was amplified from RNA transcripts were TCR beta CDR3 regions. First-round RT-PCR with HTBI primers amplified the TCR CDR3 region. TCRdb re-called the multiplex PCR reads with MiXCR, one entry per CDR3 protein. The table has some 360,000 distinct CDR3 sequences, roughly 13% seen once. What was sequenced was blood. These receptors were taken from a woman in her sixties with Graves' hyperthyroidism.

The chain links TRBV12-3 or TRBV12-4 to TRBJ1-4, with TRBD1 as a possible D gene (5 bases). Between the trimmed V and J ends, which lost 6 bases and 8 bases, there was a span of 16 bases. The CDR3 totals 14 residues. CDR3 amino acids: CASSPYQGGEKLFF. CDR3 sequence (DNA): TGTGCCAGCAGCCCCTATCAGGGTGGAGAAAAACTGTTTTTT.

The sample holds a few counts of this clonotype. V is TRBV5-6 and J is TRBJ2-7; D is possibly TRBD1 (5 bases). The CDR3 runs to 13 residues. CDR1 and CDR2 (germline): SGHDT, YYEEEE. V was cut by 4 bases and J by 5 bases, with 13 bases left in between. Here the CDR3 reads CASSVQARDEQYF. Here the CDR3 DNA reads TGTGCCAGCAGCGTACAGGCTCGCGACGAGCAGTACTTC.

This clonotype was found many times. The rearrangement links TRBV5-5 to TRBJ1-2; 7 bases match TRBD1. Germline CDR1 and CDR2: SGHKS and YYEKEE (reference sequence). V was clipped by 2 bases and J by 2 bases; unmatched bases: 6. The CDR3 sequence is 15 residues long. CDR3 coding DNA: TGTGCCAGCAGCTTCTCAGGGGGATCGAACTATGGCTACACCTTC. This codes for CASSFSGGSNYGYTF. The variable domain in full, with the rest retrieved from reference TRBV5-5 and TRBJ1-2, is DAGVTQSPTHLIKTRGQQVTLRCSPISGHKSVSWYQQVLGQGPQFIFQYYEKEERGRGNFPDRFSARQFPNYSSELNVNALLLGDSALYLCASSFSGGSNYGYTFGSGTRLTVV.

There are many counts of this clonotype. The chain uses TRBV27 and TRBJ2-7; a possible D gene is TRBD1 (5 bases). CDR1 is MNHEY, CDR2 SMNVEV, per germline (reference sequence). The V end lost 0 bases, the J end lost 2 bases, and 14 bases lay between the germline ends. This CDR3 region has 16 residues. The CDR3 DNA is TGTGCCAGCAGTTTATCGGTAGGGGTTGTCACCTACGAGCAGTACTTC. Its protein product is CASSLSVGVVTYEQYF.

This clonotype came up many times. The rearrangement links TRBV30 to TRBJ2-2; TRBD1 agrees at 9 bases. CDR3 size: 14 residues. Unmatched junction bases numbered 2, after V lost 2 bases and J lost 4 bases. Germline CDR1 is GTSNPN and CDR2 is SVGIG (reference sequence). CDR3 coding DNA: TGTGCCTGGAGTCGGGACAGGGCCACCGGGGAGCTGTTTTTT. Protein sequence: CAWSRDRATGELFF.

J is TRBJ1-5 and V is TRBV29-1; D might be TRBD1 (5 bases). Germline CDR1 reads SQVTM; CDR2 reads ANQGSEA. V was trimmed by 6 bases and J by 3 bases, leaving 9 bases between them. This CDR3 contains 12 residues. CDR3 sequence: CSVGDANQPQHF. CDR3 DNA: TGCAGCGTCGGGGACGCCAATCAGCCCCAGCATTTT. Together with reference TRBV29-1 and TRBJ1-5, the CDR3 gives the full variable domain: SAVISQKPSRDICQRGTSLTIQCQVDSQVTMMFWYRQQPGQSLTLIATANQGSEATYESGFVIDKFPISRPNLTFSTLTVSNMSPEDSSIYLCSVGDANQPQHFGDGTRLSIL.

Comments on this clonotype: A much larger clone is a single base away; this may be a read error. The chain links TRBV11-2 to TRBJ2-6, with TRBD1 matching 7 bases. Germline V lookup: CDR1 SGHAT, CDR2 FQNNGV. With V trimmed by 0 bases and J by 0 bases, 8 bases remained unmatched. The CDR3 loop spans 19 amino acids. The CDR3 sequence is CASSLEGQSSLSGANVLTF. As DNA, the CDR3 is TGTGCCAGCAGCTTAGAGGGACAGAGTAGCCTCTCTGGGGCCAACGTCCTGACTTTC.

This clonotype was picked up many times. The chain carries TRBV15 and TRBJ1-2; weak D call: TRBD1 (6 bases). The CDR3 extends over 14 amino acids. Germline V gives CDR1 LNHNV, CDR2 YYDKDF (reference sequence). Deletions cut 0 bases from V and 5 bases from J, with 10 bases between. The CDR3: CATSRDLGTYGYTF. The DNA of the CDR3 is TGTGCCACCAGCAGAGATTTAGGGACATATGGCTACACCTTC.

A few counts support this clonotype. This chain connects TRBV5-1 to TRBJ1-4; TRBD1 matches at 7 bases. Unmatched junction bases numbered 11, after V lost 7 bases and J lost 8 bases. Germline values: CDR1 SGHRS, CDR2 YFSETQ. This CDR3 is 14 amino acids long. The CDR3 region is CASRRTGIREKLFF. CDR3 DNA: TGCGCCAGCCGCCGGACAGGAATTCGAGAAAAACTGTTTTTT.